Listed below are T cell receptor beta chains from one sample, sequenced in a study of CD8 T cells in ankylosing spondylitis. Via MiXCR, TCRdb re-called the 5' RACE reads, giving one row per CDR3 protein. Among 750,000 to 850,000 distinct CDR3 sequences listed, roughly 12% were seen once. Sequenced input: blood, either unsorted or a sorted T cell fraction (not recorded which). These receptors all stem from a male donor with ankylosing spondylitis. The CDR3 runs from the conserved cysteine through the conserved F or W. Each record gives: V gene, J gene, D gene, clone size, CDR3 protein, CDR3 DNA. A D gene is named only where the DNA matches it firmly. Not all rows give a size; the values are once, few, many and, for expanded clones, a class.

>TRBV20-1|TRBJ2-3|-|-
CSAGVNGGTAWADTQYF
TGCAGTGCTGGCGTTAACGGGGGTACTGCCTGGGCAGATACGCAGTATTTT
>TRBV20-1|TRBJ2-3|-|many
CSAPRTDTDTQYF
TGCAGTGCTCCTCGGACAGACACAGATACGCAGTATTTT
>TRBV28|TRBJ1-1|-|-
CASSDRTTEAFF
TGTGCCAGCAGTGACAGAACGACTGAAGCTTTCTTT
>TRBV6-1|TRBJ1-5|-|few
CASSTRGRSNQPQHF
TGTGCCAGCAGTACCAGGGGACGAAGCAATCAGCCCCAGCATTTT
>TRBV7-2|TRBJ1-2|-|few
CASSLRGDGYGYTF
TGTGCCAGCAGCTTACGGGGTGATGGCTATGGCTACACCTTC
>TRBV20-1|TRBJ2-1|-|few
CSASPTLHNEQFF
TGCAGTGCTAGCCCTACCCTACACAATGAGCAGTTCTTC
>TRBV15|TRBJ1-1|-|-
CATSRDGEAFF
TGTGCCACCAGCAGAGACGGTGAAGCTTTCTTT
>TRBV9|TRBJ1-4|-|-
CASSVSGSATNEKLFF
TGTGCCAGCAGCGTCAGTGGCTCTGCAACTAATGAAAAACTGTTTTTT
>TRBV19|TRBJ2-1|-|few
CASSWPTPPNEQFF
TGTGCCAGTAGTTGGCCAACACCCCCCAATGAGCAGTTCTTC
>TRBV11-2|TRBJ2-3|-|-
CASSLTSLTGISTDTQYF
TGTGCCAGCAGCCTAACCTCTCTAACGGGGATTAGCACAGATACGCAGTATTTT
>TRBV9|TRBJ2-7|TRBD1|few
CASSPGTGGSGEQYF
TGTGCCAGCTCTCCCGGGACAGGGGGAAGCGGCGAGCAGTACTTC
>TRBV4-2|TRBJ2-7|-|-
CASSQGMQAADEQYF
TGTGCCAGCAGCCAAGGAATGCAGGCTGCAGACGAGCAGTACTTC